One and the same sample provided the 18 T cell receptor beta chains below, sequenced in a study of control samples from healthy donors and cancer patients (dated by TCRdb to 2020 to 2021). The library came from the immunoSEQ multiplex PCR assay. Entries here come from immuneACCESS through TCRdb and include only in-frame sequences with V and J called. Some clones fail to appear in such tables; in the studies checked, an unresolved V gene covers under half of the shortfall, and the cause of the remainder is unknown. The sample table shows 100,000 to 150,000 clones, and nearly 90% are seen once. The top ten clones comprise more than 6.5% of the sample. Material: PBMCs. These receptors originate from a man between 45 and 60 years old with head and neck cancer.

V and J are TRBV19 and TRBJ2-5; 11 bases agree with TRBD2. The ends lost 4 bases at V and 5 bases at J; junction bases unmatched: 15. There are 18 residues in the CDR3. Germline V gives CDR1 LNHDA, CDR2 SQIVND (reference sequence). CDR3 bases: TGTGCCAGTAGTAGGGTAGGGACTAGCGGAGCAAGGACGGAGACCCAGTACTTC. This translates into CASSRVGTSGARTETQYF.

This sequence joins TRBV6-2 or TRBV6-3 and TRBJ2-2; unclear D gene. Germline CDR1 is MNHEY and CDR2 is SVGEGT. The CDR3 spans 15 residues. Trimming shortened V by 6 bases and J by 1 base, and 12 bases separated the two germline ends. The CDR3 DNA reads TGTGCCAGCAGCTCGGACCGAAAGAACACCGGGGAGCTGTTTTTT. It yields the protein CASSSDRKNTGELFF.

This clone was detected only once. This sequence joins TRBV3-1 (or the pseudogene TRBV3-2) and TRBJ2-7; 12 bases map to TRBD1. This CDR3 is built from 15 residues. From germline, CDR1 is LGHDT and CDR2 YNNKEL (reference sequence). Losses at the gene ends were 8 bases for V and 4 bases for J; bases not matched to a gene: 9. This chain's CDR3 is CASAQGQGARYEQYF. CDR3 DNA sequence: TGTGCCAGCGCACAGGGACAGGGGGCGCGTTACGAGCAGTACTTC.

This clone showed up just once. The chain combines TRBV30 with TRBJ1-1; a weak D match, TRBD1 (5 bases). This CDR3 contains 12 residues. Germline loops: CDR1 GTSNPN, CDR2 SVGIG (reference sequence). V was cut by 4 bases and J by 1 base, with 7 bases left in between. CDR3 bases: TGTGCCTGGACCAGGGCGAACACTGAAGCTTTCTTT. Amino acids: CAWTRANTEAFF. The full variable domain, rest sourced from reference TRBV30 and TRBJ1-1, is SQTIHQWPATLVQPVGSPLSLECTVEGTSNPNLYWYRQAAGRGLQLLFYSVGIGQISSEVPQNLSASRPQDRQFILSSKKLLLSDSGFYLCAWTRANTEAFFGQGTRLTVV.

This chain uses TRBV7-9 with TRBJ1-1; D is unclear. Trimming left V 7 bases short and J 0 bases short, with 6 bases between. The V gene's germline CDR1 is SEHNR and CDR2 FQNEAQ (reference sequence). The CDR3 is made up of 12 amino acids. The CDR3 DNA follows: TGTGCCAGCATCATTATGAACACTGAAGCTTTCTTT. This codes for CASIIMNTEAFF. Complete variable domain (other parts from reference TRBV7-9 and TRBJ1-1): DTGVSQNPRHKITKRGQNVTFRCDPISEHNRLYWYRQTLGQGPEFLTYFQNEAQLEKSRLLSDRFSAERPKGSFSTLEIQRTEQGDSAMYLCASIIMNTEAFFGQGTRLTVV.

The chain carries TRBV20-1 and TRBJ2-1; D remains ambiguous. CDR3 length equals 11 residues. Germline CDR1 reads DFQATT; CDR2 reads SNEGSKA (reference sequence). V lost 5 bases and J 9 bases, leaving 11 bases between the germline ends. In DNA, the CDR3 is TGCAGTGCTCGTCCGCCTCTTGAGCAGTTCTTC. Its protein is CSARPPLEQFF.

J is TRBJ1-6 and V is TRBV10-3, with 7 nucleotides matching TRBD1. This CDR3 contains 15 residues. V shed 4 bases, J shed 11 bases, and the junction held 11 bases outside the gene matches. CDR1 and CDR2 (germline): ENHRY, SYGVKD. CDR3 residues: CAISGSTGVLTPLHF. The CDR3 region has the DNA TGTGCCATCAGTGGATCAACAGGGGTTCTGACACCCCTCCACTTT.

The chain couples TRBV3-1 (or the pseudogene TRBV3-2) to TRBJ1-1; D is perhaps TRBD1 (5 bases). The CDR3 extends over 15 amino acids. V lost 2 bases and J lost 4, with 14 bases in between. Germline CDR1 LGHDT, CDR2 YNNKEL (reference sequence). CDR3 protein: CASSQRTGGITEAFF. The CDR3 region has the DNA TGTGCCAGCAGCCAACGCACAGGAGGGATCACTGAAGCTTTCTTT.

Concerning this clone: Additional DNA sequences in this sample encode the identical CDR3. CDR3 coding DNA: TGTGCCAGCAGCCTAACAGGGAACTATGGCTACACCTTC. It specifies CASSLTGNYGYTF. The genes are TRBV6-5 and TRBJ1-2; D might be TRBD1 (6 bases). The CDR3 has 13 residues. Germline V gene data show CDR1 as MNHEY and CDR2 as SVGAGI. With 6 bases removed from V and 2 bases from J, the gap between germline ends came to 10 bases.

This clone was observed once. The J gene is TRBJ1-4, the V gene TRBV27; D gene uncertain. V was trimmed by 6 bases and J by 0 bases, leaving 11 bases between them. The CDR3 covers 15 residues. From germline, CDR1 is MNHEY and CDR2 SMNVEV (reference sequence). The CDR3 spells CASRFWGSTNEKLFF. For the CDR3, the DNA is TGTGCCAGCAGGTTTTGGGGATCAACTAATGAAAAACTGTTTTTT.

This chain connects TRBV1 to TRBJ2-7; the listed D gene, TRBD2, was not tested against the DNA. TRBV1 is reported as a pseudogene. The CDR3 is 18 residues long. CDR3 coding DNA: TGCACCAGCAGCCAAGATTACGGGACTAGCGGCATACAGGTCGAGCAGTACTTC. Translation gives CTSSQDYGTSGIQVEQYF.

By its share, this clone is medium-sized. This chain links TRBV19 with TRBJ2-3, with TRBD2 as a possible D gene (5 bases). CDR1 LNHDA and CDR2 SQIVND come from the germline V gene (reference sequence). V gave up 6 bases and J gave up 5 bases, with 12 bases separating them. This CDR3 is built from 13 residues. The CDR3 DNA follows: TGTGCCAGTAGGGCCGGGAACGGAGATACGCAGTATTTT. It is translated as CASRAGNGDTQYF.

The CDR3 loop reads CASSRTTGSARTEQFF. The CDR3 DNA sequence: TGCGCCAGCAGCCGGACGACCGGGAGCGCGAGGACTGAGCAGTTCTTC. The V and J genes are TRBV5-1 and TRBJ2-1; tentative D call: TRBD2 (6 bases). The CDR3 is made up of 16 amino acids. Trimming took 4 bases from V and 9 from J, leaving 23 bases between them. The germline gives CDR1 SGHRS, CDR2 YFSETQ.

The rearrangement uses TRBV7-6 and TRBJ2-1, with 7 nucleotides matching TRBD2. The CDR3 extends over 13 amino acids. V shed 4 bases, J shed 8 bases, and the junction held 5 bases outside the gene matches. CDR1 and CDR2 from the germline V gene are SGHVS and FNYEAQ. The CDR3 bases are TGTGCCAGCAGCTACGGACTAGTGGATGAGCAGTTCTTC. Encoded protein: CASSYGLVDEQFF.

The chain employs TRBV19 and TRBJ2-3, with TRBD2 as a possible D gene (5 bases). This CDR3 spans 13 amino acids. The ends were cut back, 6 bases at V and 2 bases at J, with 9 bases in the middle. In germline, CDR1 is LNHDA, CDR2 SQIVND (reference sequence). DNA of the CDR3: TGTGCCAGTAGGGAGGCCAACACAGATACGCAGTATTTT. It codes for CASREANTDTQYF.

The chain uses TRBV2 and TRBJ1-1, with D unresolved. This CDR3 comprises 14 residues. V lost 6 bases, J lost 0 bases, and 11 bases lay in between. The germline gives CDR1 SNHLY, CDR2 FYNNEI. CDR3 loop: CASRTRPMNTEAFF. CDR3 coding DNA: TGTGCCAGCAGAACCCGACCGATGAACACTGAAGCTTTCTTT.

As DNA, the CDR3 is TGTGCCAGCAGCTTACAGGGGCAGAGAACCGGGGAGCTGTTTTTT. The encoded protein is CASSLQGQRTGELFF. V usage is TRBV7-9 and J usage is TRBJ2-2, with a tentative D call TRBD1 (6 bases). Germline V gives CDR1 SEHNR, CDR2 FQNEAQ (reference sequence). Deletions cut 2 bases from V and 5 bases from J, with 12 bases between. This CDR3 has 15 amino acids.

V usage is TRBV5-1 and J usage is TRBJ2-1, with a possible D match to TRBD1 (6 bases). V was clipped by 0 bases and J by 5 bases, with 12 bases between them. Germline CDR1 is SGHRS and CDR2 is YFSETQ. The CDR3 sequence is 15 residues long. In nucleotides, the CDR3 is TGCGCCAGCAGCTTGGCCCCCTCAGGGGACAATGAGCAGTTCTTC. As protein: CASSLAPSGDNEQFF.